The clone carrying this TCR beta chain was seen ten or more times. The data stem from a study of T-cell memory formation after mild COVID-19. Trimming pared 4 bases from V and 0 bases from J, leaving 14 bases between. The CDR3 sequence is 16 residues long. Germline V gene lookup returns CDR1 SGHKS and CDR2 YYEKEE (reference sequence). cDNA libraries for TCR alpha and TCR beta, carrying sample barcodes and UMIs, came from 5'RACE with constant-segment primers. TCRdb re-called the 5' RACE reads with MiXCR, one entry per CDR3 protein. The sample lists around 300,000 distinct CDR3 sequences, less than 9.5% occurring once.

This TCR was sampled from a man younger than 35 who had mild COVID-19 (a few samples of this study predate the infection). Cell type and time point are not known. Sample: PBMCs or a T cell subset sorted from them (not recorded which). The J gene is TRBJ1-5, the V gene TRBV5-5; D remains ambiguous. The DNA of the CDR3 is TGTGCCAGCAGCCTTGAGGATCAGGTTAGCAATCAGCCCCAGCATTTT. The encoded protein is CASSLEDQVSNQPQHF.